The 21 T cell receptor beta chains in this list originate from one sample, sequenced in a study of cytomegalovirus exposure and HLA in healthy donors. This table comes from immunoSEQ multiplex PCR, and its TCRdb copy is limited to in-frame clones, with some not included. The repertoire has about 140,000 clones, approximately 80% of them found once; the top ten carry roughly 29%. Sequences were obtained from PBMCs. The receptors come from a man aged 30 to 45 in good health and CMV-seropositive.

This clone was recorded at least ten times. The rearrangement links TRBV7-9 to TRBJ1-5; D unresolved. This CDR3 has 17 residues. Germline loops: CDR1 SEHNR, CDR2 FQNEAQ (reference sequence). V lost 4 bases to trimming and J lost 1 base, with 17 bases between them. The CDR3 protein is CASSSSFGDRSNQPQHF. Written as DNA, the CDR3 is TGTGCCAGCAGCTCCAGCTTCGGGGATAGGAGCAATCAGCCCCAGCATTTT.

The V and J genes are TRBV9 and TRBJ2-2, with 12 positions matching TRBD2. The CDR3 has 14 residues. Germline V CDR1 and CDR2: SGDLS, YYNGEE. With V trimmed by 7 bases and J by 4 bases, 2 bases remained unmatched. Here the CDR3 reads CASGLAGITGELFF. The CDR3 nucleotides read TGTGCCAGCGGACTAGCGGGAATCACCGGGGAGCTGTTTTTT.

The table lists this clone with a few counts. The chain has TRBV2 and TRBJ1-2, with TRBD1 matching 8 bases. The V gene end was trimmed by 3 bases and the J gene end by 8 bases; junction bases not matched to a gene: 5. Per germline, CDR1 SNHLY and CDR2 FYNNEI. The CDR3 runs 13 residues. CDR3 region: CASSDSNRGGYTF. The CDR3, as DNA: TGTGCCAGCAGTGATTCAAACAGGGGGGGCTACACCTTC. The full variable domain, rest sourced from reference TRBV2 and TRBJ1-2, is EPEVTQTPSHQVTQMGQEVILRCVPISNHLYFYWYRQILGQKVEFLVSFYNNEISEKSEIFDDQFSVERPDGSNFTLKIRSTKLEDSAMYFCASSDSNRGGYTFGSGTRLTVV.

The V and J genes are TRBV4-1 and TRBJ1-1; 9 positions match TRBD1. This CDR3 spans 16 amino acids. After removal of 2 bases from V and 4 bases from J, the junction contained 8 bases not matched to a gene. The germline V gene has CDR1 MGHRA and CDR2 YSYEKL. CDR3 sequence reads: CASSQTGQGGSTEAFF. The CDR3 nucleotides read TGCGCCAGCAGCCAAACGGGACAGGGAGGATCCACTGAAGCTTTCTTT.

V gene TRBV6-6 combines with J gene TRBJ2-2, with 11 bases that match TRBD2. The V gene end was trimmed by 2 bases and the J gene end by 6 bases; junction bases not matched to a gene: 2. CDR1 and CDR2 (germline): MNHNY, SVGAGI (reference sequence). The CDR3 extends over 15 amino acids. CDR3 coding DNA: TGTGCCAGCAGTTACATAGCGGGGGGGCCCGGGGAGCTGTTTTTT. Encoded protein: CASSYIAGGPGELFF.

This clone occurred a few times. The V and J genes are TRBV27 and TRBJ2-7, with a tentative D call TRBD1 (6 bases). V lost 10 bases and J lost 5, with 21 bases in between. The CDR3 is 14 amino acids. CDR1 and CDR2 from the germline V gene are MNHEY and SMNVEV (reference sequence). CDR3 sequence: CATAAGTGSDEQYF. In nucleotides, the CDR3 is TGTGCCACCGCCGCCGGTACAGGGTCGGACGAGCAGTACTTC.

This chain connects TRBV6-1 to TRBJ1-2; the D is unclear. Trimming took off 4 bases at V and 4 bases at J, with 16 bases between the two ends. The CDR3 length is 15 residues. Germline CDR1 is MNHNS and CDR2 is SASEGT. The CDR3: CASSGELRLGYGYTF. CDR3 DNA: TGTGCCAGCAGTGGCGAATTGAGGTTGGGCTATGGCTACACCTTC.

The chain uses TRBV11-3 and TRBJ2-1; 7 bases fit TRBD1. Per the germline V gene, CDR1 is SGHNT and CDR2 is YENEEA. CDR3 length equals 14 residues. Trimming took 5 bases from V and 7 from J; bases not matched to a gene: 8. The CDR3, as DNA: TGTGCCAGCAGCGCCGACAGGGTTGAGAATGAGCAGTTCTTC. Translating gives CASSADRVENEQFF.

The chain employs TRBV5-5 and TRBJ2-7, with 8 nucleotides matching TRBD2. This CDR3 has 18 amino acids. The junction had 13 bases not matched to a gene; V was cut back by 1 base and J by 1 base. Germline assignment: CDR1 SGHKS and CDR2 YYEKEE (reference sequence). The CDR3 bases are TGTGCCAGCAGCTTGAAATCCGGGGGGGGTCCCCTATCCTACGAGCAGTACTTC. It yields the protein CASSLKSGGGPLSYEQYF.

The V and J genes are TRBV2 and TRBJ2-1; no definite D call. CDR3 length: 14 amino acids. Germline CDR1 and CDR2: SNHLY and FYNNEI. Trimming removed 5 bases at V and 0 bases at J, with 8 bases between. As DNA, the CDR3 is TGTGCCAGCAGTAGTTCGAGCTCCTACAATGAGCAGTTCTTC. As protein: CASSSSSSYNEQFF.

The chain couples TRBV6-6 to TRBJ2-1; 8 nucleotides agree with TRBD2. The CDR3 covers 15 residues. The germline V gene encodes CDR1 MNHNY and CDR2 SVGAGI (reference sequence). With V trimmed by 6 bases and J by 1 base, 5 bases remained unmatched. CDR3 in amino acids: CASSPLAGSYNEQFF. DNA for the CDR3: TGTGCCAGCAGCCCTCTAGCGGGTTCCTACAATGAGCAGTTCTTC.

The chain links TRBV6-5 to TRBJ2-1; TRBD2 agrees at 8 bases. The CDR3 is made up of 13 amino acids. The ends lost 0 bases at V and 9 bases at J; junction bases unmatched: 1. Per germline, CDR1 MNHEY and CDR2 SVGAGI. This chain's CDR3 is CASSYSRGGEQFF. The CDR3 bases are TGTGCCAGCAGTTACTCCCGGGGGGGTGAGCAGTTCTTC.

The V call is TRBV9, the J call TRBJ1-1; D gene ambiguous. Between the trimmed V and J ends, which lost 0 bases and 0 bases, there was a span of 9 bases. This CDR3 comprises 15 residues. Germline V lookup: CDR1 SGDLS, CDR2 YYNGEE. CDR3 residues: CASSVDPRVNTEAFF. CDR3 bases: TGTGCCAGCAGCGTAGATCCCCGAGTGAACACTGAAGCTTTCTTT. Full variable domain (outside the CDR3, taken from reference TRBV9 and TRBJ1-1): DSGVTQTPKHLITATGQRVTLRCSPRSGDLSVYWYQQSLDQGLQFLIQYYNGEERAKGNILERFSAQQFPDLHSELNLSSLELGDSALYFCASSVDPRVNTEAFFGQGTRLTVV.

The chain couples TRBV2 to TRBJ2-5; 13 positions match TRBD2. With 8 bases clipped from V and 4 bases from J, the junction kept 7 bases outside the gene matches. Per germline, CDR1 SNHLY and CDR2 FYNNEI. The CDR3 has 15 amino acids. CDR3 sequence (DNA): TGTGCCAGCGGGACTAGCGGGATGGAGGTAGAGACCCAGTACTTC. It yields the protein CASGTSGMEVETQYF.

This clone was found once. V usage is TRBV11-3 and J usage is TRBJ2-7; 9 nucleotides line up with TRBD1. This CDR3 has 17 amino acids. Germline values: CDR1 SGHNT, CDR2 YENEEA. V was pared by 4 bases and J by 4 bases, with 14 bases of the junction left unmatched. CDR3 sequence: CASSSYPLGQGSYEQYF. The CDR3 DNA follows: TGTGCCAGCAGCTCTTACCCGCTCGGACAGGGGTCTTACGAGCAGTACTTC.

CDR3 sequence reads: CASSQVGTGDQPQHF. CDR3 coding DNA: TGTGCCAGCAGCCAAGTCGGGACAGGGGATCAGCCCCAGCATTTT. The J gene is TRBJ1-5, the V gene TRBV4-2; 10 bases align to TRBD1. The CDR3 sequence is 15 residues long. Germline V gene lookup returns CDR1 LGHNA and CDR2 YNFKEQ. V shed 1 base, J shed 5 bases, and the junction held 2 bases outside the gene matches.

V gene TRBV6-6 combines with J gene TRBJ1-4, with 9 nucleotides matching TRBD1. V trimming: 4 bases; J trimming: 2 bases; junction bases outside the gene matches: 5. The germline CDR1 and CDR2 sequences are MNHNY and SVGAGI (reference sequence). The CDR3 extends over 16 amino acids. The CDR3 is CASSLQTGGTNEKLFF. CDR3 bases: TGTGCCAGCAGTTTACAGACAGGGGGGACTAATGAAAAACTGTTTTTT.

This sequence joins TRBV5-1 and TRBJ2-1; 9 positions match TRBD2. Germline CDR1 and CDR2: SGHRS and YFSETQ. The CDR3 is 16 residues long. The V and J ends lost 1 base and 4 bases, in that order; junction bases with no gene match: 6. Here the CDR3 reads CASSLYPSGEYNEQFF. CDR3 DNA: TGCGCCAGCAGCTTGTATCCTAGCGGGGAATACAATGAGCAGTTCTTC. Supplemented by reference TRBV5-1 and TRBJ2-1, the full variable domain reads KAGVTQTPRYLIKTRGQQVTLSCSPISGHRSVSWYQQTPGQGLQFLFEYFSETQRNKGNFPGRFSGRQFSNSRSEMNVSTLELGDSALYLCASSLYPSGEYNEQFFGPGTRLTVL.

The V and J genes are TRBV5-1 and TRBJ1-1; TRBD1 is a possible D gene (5 bases). The CDR3 has 15 amino acids. Germline CDR1 reads SGHRS; CDR2 reads YFSETQ. V dropped 3 bases and J dropped 3 bases, with 15 bases sitting between them. The CDR3 DNA reads as TGCGCCAGCAGCTGGGGTGACAGAGCAGACACTGAAGCTTTCTTT. Translating gives CASSWGDRADTEAFF.

V is TRBV18 and J is TRBJ2-1, with a possible D match to TRBD1 (5 bases). This CDR3 contains 16 residues. V was pared by 1 base and J by 0 bases, with 10 bases between. Germline assignment: CDR1 KGHSH and CDR2 LQKENI. The CDR3, as DNA: TGTGCCAGCTCACCACTACAGGTTAGCTCCTACAATGAGCAGTTCTTC. Translation: CASSPLQVSSYNEQFF.

This CDR3 reads CASSEVGEHEQYF. DNA for the CDR3: TGTGCCAGCAGTGAAGTAGGGGAACACGAGCAGTACTTC. The chain uses TRBV25-1 and TRBJ2-7, with D tentatively TRBD1 (5 bases). The ends were cut back, 2 bases at V and 5 bases at J, with 10 bases in the middle. CDR1 MGHDK and CDR2 SYGVNS come from the germline V gene. This CDR3 contains 13 residues.